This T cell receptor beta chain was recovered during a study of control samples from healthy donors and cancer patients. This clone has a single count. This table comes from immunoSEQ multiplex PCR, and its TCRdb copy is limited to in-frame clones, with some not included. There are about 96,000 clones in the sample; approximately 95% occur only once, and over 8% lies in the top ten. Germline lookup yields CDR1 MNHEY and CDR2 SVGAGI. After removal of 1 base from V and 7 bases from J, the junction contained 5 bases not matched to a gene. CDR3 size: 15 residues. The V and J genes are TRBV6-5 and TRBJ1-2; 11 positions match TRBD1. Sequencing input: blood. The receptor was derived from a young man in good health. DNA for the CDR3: TGTGCCAGCAGTTACTTTGGACAGGGGGCGGGTGGCTACACCTTC. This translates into CASSYFGQGAGGYTF.